Shown below are 18 T cell receptor beta chains from a single sample sequenced in a study of T cell responses to AZD1222 COVID-19 vaccine. Repertoires were generated with immunoSEQ multiplex PCR, while TCRdb's copy carries only in-frame clones and drops some. Of 65,000 to 75,000 clones in the sample, approximately 90% were seen once. The sample was peripheral blood, taken 28 days after the second dose of the MenACWY control vaccine. The origin of the receptors is an adult who received the MenACWY meningococcal vaccine as a control.

V gene TRBV4-3 combines with J gene TRBJ1-1; D may be TRBD1 (6 bases). From germline, CDR1 is LGHNA and CDR2 YSLEER. The CDR3 runs to 16 residues. The V end lost 1 base, the J end lost 1 base, and 13 bases lay between the germline ends. The CDR3 spells CASSQAGVRGNTEAFF. CDR3 bases: TGCGCCAGCAGCCAAGCTGGAGTCAGGGGGAACACTGAAGCTTTCTTT.

A single count supports this clone. The rearrangement joins TRBV7-2 to TRBJ1-5, with D possibly matching TRBD1 (6 bases). Germline CDR1 SGHTA, CDR2 FQGNSA. This CDR3 comprises 14 residues. Trimming removed 1 base from V and 4 bases from J, with 8 bases in between. CDR3 sequence: CASSLDQGNQPQHF. CDR3 sequence (DNA): TGTGCCAGCAGCTTAGACCAGGGGAATCAGCCCCAGCATTTT.

This chain joins TRBV5-8 and TRBJ1-1; D is unclear. Trimming pared 2 bases from V and 1 base from J, leaving 12 bases between. The germline gives CDR1 SGHTS, CDR2 YDEGEE. The CDR3 has 15 amino acids. The CDR3 sequence is CASSFVFRENTEAFF. The CDR3 DNA reads TGTGCCAGCAGCTTTGTATTCCGGGAGAACACTGAAGCTTTCTTT.

The V gene is TRBV10-3, the J gene TRBJ2-7, with a tentative D call TRBD1 (5 bases). The CDR3 covers 14 residues. Trimming removed 5 bases from V and 5 bases from J, with 16 bases in between. Germline V lookup: CDR1 ENHRY, CDR2 SYGVKD. The CDR3 is CAISFSSQGNEQYF. The CDR3 DNA reads TGTGCCATCAGTTTCTCTTCCCAGGGTAACGAGCAGTACTTC.

The chain joins TRBV18 to TRBJ1-3; possible D gene TRBD1, 5 bases. The V gene lost 5 bases and the J gene lost 2 bases, with 10 bases spanning the gap. CDR3 length equals 14 residues. CDR1 is KGHSH, CDR2 LQKENI, per germline. This CDR3 is CASSFDSPGNTIYF. The CDR3 DNA reads TGTGCCAGCTCATTCGACAGCCCTGGAAACACCATATATTTT.

The sample holds one count of this clone. This sequence joins TRBV7-2 and TRBJ2-1; 7 bases fit TRBD1. J lost 7 bases, V lost 1 base, and 7 bases had no gene match. Per the germline V gene, CDR1 is SGHTA and CDR2 is FQGNSA. The CDR3 is 15 amino acids. The CDR3 DNA sequence: TGTGCCAGCAGCTTAGGGGACAGCCGTTTAAATGAGCAGTTCTTC. Translating gives CASSLGDSRLNEQFF.

The chain couples TRBV6-2 or TRBV6-3 to TRBJ1-1; TRBD1 matches 8 bases. CDR3 length equals 14 residues. The V gene end was trimmed by 5 bases and the J gene end by 2 bases; junction bases not matched to a gene: 4. Germline V gene data show CDR1 as MNHEY and CDR2 as SVGEGT. CDR3 amino acids: CASSKDRANTEAFF. The DNA for the CDR3 is TGTGCCAGCAGTAAGGACAGGGCTAACACTGAAGCTTTCTTT.

The chain recombines TRBV19 with TRBJ1-2; 9 bases align to TRBD1. V shed 4 bases and J 3 bases; nucleotides not matched to a gene: 6. CDR1 is LNHDA, CDR2 SQIVND, per germline (reference sequence). The CDR3 is made up of 15 amino acids. CDR3 amino acids: CASSTIQGADYGYTF. CDR3 sequence (DNA): TGTGCCAGTAGTACGATACAGGGGGCAGACTATGGCTACACCTTC.

This chain connects TRBV28 to TRBJ2-3; D remains unclear. Trimming shortened V by 4 bases and J by 6 bases, and 20 bases separated the two germline ends. The CDR3 is 16 amino acids. The germline V gene encodes CDR1 MDHEN and CDR2 SYDVKM. The CDR3, as DNA: TGTGCCAGCAGTTCCCCTGGTGGTGGGCCGGTGGATACGCAGTATTTT. It translates to CASSSPGGGPVDTQYF.

This clone was picked up a small number of times. The chain carries TRBV6-4 and TRBJ2-2; D may be TRBD1 or TRBD2 (6 bases each). Germline V gene lookup returns CDR1 MRHNA and CDR2 SNTAGT. V gave up 3 bases and J gave up 4 bases, with 9 bases separating them. The CDR3 is 14 amino acids. The chain's CDR3 is CASSEEGGTGELFF. The DNA for the CDR3 is TGTGCCAGCAGTGAAGAGGGGGGCACCGGGGAGCTGTTTTTT.

The CDR3 coding sequence is TGTGCCAGCACCCTCTCCAGGGGTTCCTACGAGCAGTACTTC. It encodes CASTLSRGSYEQYF. The chain combines TRBV13 with TRBJ2-7; weak D call: TRBD1 (6 bases). Germline values: CDR1 PRHDT, CDR2 FYEKMQ (reference sequence). V lost 7 bases and J lost 1, with 14 bases in between. The CDR3 is 14 amino acids.

The chain joins TRBV30 to TRBJ1-2; weak D call: TRBD1 (5 bases). The CDR3 extends over 13 amino acids. V gave up 2 bases and J gave up 3 bases, with 10 bases separating them. Looked up from germline, CDR1 is GTSNPN and CDR2 is SVGIG (reference sequence). CDR3 DNA sequence: TGTGCCTGGAGTAAGGGCAGGGACTATGGCTACACCTTC. The encoded protein is CAWSKGRDYGYTF.

This clone appeared a single time. V gene TRBV27 combines with J gene TRBJ1-1; maybe TRBD1 (6 bases). The CDR3 spans 16 residues. Between the trimmed V and J ends, which lost 2 bases and 3 bases, there was a span of 16 bases. Germline V gives CDR1 MNHEY, CDR2 SMNVEV (reference sequence). The CDR3 loop reads CASSLGEGGLYTEAFF. The CDR3 coding sequence is TGTGCCAGCAGTTTAGGCGAGGGGGGGTTGTACACTGAAGCTTTCTTT.

The CDR3: CASSLSSGNQPQHF. DNA of the CDR3: TGTGCCAGCAGTTTATCGTCAGGGAACCAGCCCCAGCATTTT. The rearrangement joins TRBV28 to TRBJ1-5, with D tentatively TRBD1 (5 bases). V lost 1 base and J 7 bases, leaving 11 bases between the germline ends. This CDR3 comprises 14 residues. Germline loops: CDR1 MDHEN, CDR2 SYDVKM.

The V call is TRBV2, the J call TRBJ1-5; maybe TRBD1 (5 bases). This CDR3 contains 15 residues. Germline lookup yields CDR1 SNHLY and CDR2 FYNNEI. V dropped 1 base and J dropped 5 bases, with 12 bases sitting between them. The CDR3 here is CASSEDPGSHQPQHF. The CDR3, as DNA: TGTGCCAGCAGTGAAGACCCAGGGTCCCATCAGCCCCAGCATTTT.

A note on this clone: Relative to the germline gene, one junction end is altered; a read error may explain this. The rearrangement joins TRBV14 to TRBJ2-1, with D uncertain. Germline V gene lookup returns CDR1 SGHDN and CDR2 FVKESK. The CDR3 totals 14 residues. This CDR3 is CASSRSPAVNGQFF. As DNA, the CDR3 is TGTGCCAGCAGCCGATCCCCCGCCGTCAATGGGCAGTTCTTC.

The chain employs TRBV10-1 and TRBJ2-2; the match to TRBD2 covers 8 bases. Unmatched junction bases numbered 2, after V lost 3 bases and J lost 5 bases. The germline V gene encodes CDR1 WNHNN and CDR2 SYGVQD (reference sequence). The CDR3 is 14 amino acids. This chain's CDR3 is CASSELAGTGELFF. The CDR3 region has the DNA TGCGCCAGCAGTGAATTAGCGGGAACCGGGGAGCTGTTTTTT.

This chain connects TRBV19 to TRBJ2-3, with D maybe TRBD1 (6 bases). CDR1 is LNHDA and CDR2 is SQIVND in the germline V gene (reference sequence). Trimming pared 5 bases from V and 3 bases from J, leaving 21 bases between. The CDR3 has 17 residues. The CDR3 DNA follows: TGTGCCAGTAGTTCAATACCTCGGGACACGGTGACAGATACGCAGTATTTT. Protein sequence: CASSSIPRDTVTDTQYF.